The 28 T cell receptor beta chains reported below all come from one sample, sequenced in a study of human T cells and chemical hapten exposure. MiXCR was run by TCRdb on the RACE reads, yielding one entry per CDR3 protein. The sample consists of about 80,000 distinct CDR3 sequences, approximately 14% of them appearing once. Time point: pre-sensitization, week 0. As to treatment: therapeutic diphenylcyclopropenone sensitization with weekly scalp DPC. The sequences come from whole blood, collected in connection with sensitization to the hapten diphenylcyclopropenone (DPC). These receptors all come from a woman aged 50 to 60 with alopecia areata. Some clones in this sample may be carry-over from other donors' samples.

The V gene is TRBV7-2, the J gene TRBJ2-1; weak D call: TRBD2 (5 bases). Trimming removed 4 bases from V and 8 bases from J, with 15 bases in between. Looked up from germline, CDR1 is SGHTA and CDR2 is FQGNSA. The CDR3 covers 14 residues. The CDR3, as DNA: TGTGCCAGCAGCTCGGACGGACTGGCCGATGAGCAGTTCTTC. This codes for CASSSDGLADEQFF.

In DNA form, the CDR3 reads TGTGCCACCAGCAGGAGCATTGGGGGCTCCTACAATGAGCAGTTCTTC. Translating it yields CATSRSIGGSYNEQFF. The chain joins TRBV15 to TRBJ2-1, with D perhaps given as TRBD1 or TRBD2 (5 bases each). The V end lost 3 bases, the J end lost 0 bases, and 12 bases lay between the germline ends. The CDR3 is 16 amino acids. CDR1 and CDR2 (germline): LNHNV, YYDKDF (reference sequence).

This chain joins TRBV20-1 and TRBJ2-5; no clear D. Germline CDR1 is DFQATT and CDR2 is SNEGSKA (reference sequence). V was shortened by 7 bases and J by 0 bases, with 12 bases between the two germline ends. The CDR3 is made up of 13 amino acids. CDR3 sequence reads: CSVLGRNQETQYF. CDR3 in DNA: TGCAGTGTTCTCGGACGGAACCAAGAGACCCAGTACTTC.

J is TRBJ1-1 and V is TRBV28; 7 bases line up with TRBD1. This CDR3 comprises 12 residues. The V gene's germline CDR1 is MDHEN and CDR2 SYDVKM. The J segment lost 10 bases and the V segment lost 5 bases, leaving 7 bases of the junction unmatched. The CDR3 protein is CASSLGRGRAFF. In DNA form, the CDR3 reads TGTGCCAGCAGTCTGGGGAGGGGGCGAGCTTTCTTT.

The rearrangement joins TRBV11-2 to TRBJ1-1, with 7 bases lining up with TRBD1. Germline V gene sequence: CDR1 SGHAT, CDR2 FQNNGV. J was trimmed by 11 bases and V by 0 bases; bases with no gene match: 6. The CDR3 is made up of 13 amino acids. CDR3 amino acids: CASSLDRQGKAFF. The CDR3 DNA follows: TGTGCCAGCAGCTTAGATCGACAGGGCAAGGCTTTCTTT.

Here the CDR3 DNA reads TGTGCCAGCAGCTGGGGGGGTGGACGGGAGAACTACAATGAGCAGTTCTTC. Its protein product is CASSWGGGRENYNEQFF. V and J are TRBV11-2 and TRBJ2-1; 7 positions agree with TRBD2. Trimming removed 4 bases from V and 3 bases from J; junction bases left unmatched: 12. The CDR3 runs to 17 residues. Per germline, CDR1 SGHAT and CDR2 FQNNGV.

This clonotype was seen more than once but under ten times. The chain is built from TRBV11-2 and TRBJ1-1; unclear D gene. Trimming took 1 base from V and 8 from J, leaving 14 bases between them. Germline lookup yields CDR1 SGHAT and CDR2 FQNNGV. The CDR3 runs 14 residues. The CDR3 DNA reads as TGTGCCAGCAGCTTAGTTGCGGGTAGCGGAGAAGCTTTCTTT. This encodes CASSLVAGSGEAFF.

This clonotype was counted many times. Relative to the germline gene, one junction end is altered; a read error may explain this. The chain is built from TRBV6-2 or TRBV6-3 and TRBJ2-7; 10 bases line up with TRBD2. The CDR3 runs 17 residues. Germline assignment: CDR1 MNHEY and CDR2 SVGEGT. The CDR3 DNA reads TGTGCCAGCAGTAACTCCTTGACTAGCGGGTTTTCCTACGAGCAGTACTTC. Translating it yields CASSNSLTSGFSYEQYF.

This clonotype was detected ten times or more. This chain uses TRBV20-1 with TRBJ2-3; 7 bases are a match to TRBD1. This CDR3 has 15 amino acids. Germline CDR1 is DFQATT and CDR2 is SNEGSKA (reference sequence). V lost 5 bases to trimming and J lost 2 bases; unmatched junction nucleotides: 10. This CDR3 reads CSASSREGATDTQYF. As DNA, the CDR3 is TGCAGTGCTTCCAGTAGAGAGGGGGCCACAGATACGCAGTATTTT.

A few counts support this clonotype. The chain couples TRBV3-1 to TRBJ2-3, with D tentatively TRBD2 (5 bases). This CDR3 comprises 16 residues. V was clipped by 3 bases and J by 4 bases, with 17 bases between them. Per the germline V gene, CDR1 is LGHDT and CDR2 is YNNKEL (reference sequence). Here the CDR3 DNA reads TGTGCCAGCAGCCACGCACTAGGACCCAGGCCAGATACGCAGTATTTT. Translation: CASSHALGPRPDTQYF.

J is TRBJ2-1 and V is TRBV24-1; the D is unclear. The germline gives CDR1 KGHDR, CDR2 SFDVKD. The CDR3 consists of 13 residues. The V end lost 4 bases, the J end lost 9 bases, and 12 bases lay between the germline ends. The CDR3 sequence is CATSENVFGEQFF. The CDR3 DNA reads as TGTGCCACCAGTGAAAATGTTTTCGGTGAGCAGTTCTTC.

The rearrangement links TRBV5-4 to TRBJ2-3; 9 nucleotides agree with TRBD2. This CDR3 has 16 amino acids. The V and J ends lost 0 bases and 2 bases, in that order; junction bases with no gene match: 4. Germline V gives CDR1 SGHNT, CDR2 YYREEE (reference sequence). The CDR3 is CASSLALAGFTDTQYF. DNA of the CDR3: TGTGCCAGCAGCTTGGCTCTAGCGGGATTCACAGATACGCAGTATTTT.

The chain recombines TRBV30 with TRBJ1-1, with D unresolved. With 0 bases removed from V and 1 base from J, the gap between germline ends came to 12 bases. Germline V gives CDR1 GTSNPN, CDR2 SVGIG (reference sequence). The CDR3 has 15 amino acids. The CDR3 coding sequence is TGTGCCTGGAGTGTGCTAAGGTCAGGGAACACTGAAGCTTTCTTT. Its translation is CAWSVLRSGNTEAFF.

This clonotype was counted ten times or more. This chain connects TRBV7-9 to TRBJ1-2; D gene uncertain. Germline V lookup: CDR1 SEHNR, CDR2 FQNEAQ (reference sequence). The CDR3 sequence is 13 residues long. Trimming took 4 bases from V and 6 from J, leaving 12 bases between them. The CDR3 sequence is CASSSGRPDGYTF. CDR3 bases: TGTGCCAGCAGCTCCGGGAGGCCAGATGGCTACACCTTC.

This CDR3 is CASRPNVGGYNSPLHF. CDR3 coding DNA: TGTGCCAGCAGGCCCAATGTGGGGGGGTATAATTCACCCCTCCACTTT. V is TRBV25-1 and J is TRBJ1-6; the D gene is possibly TRBD1 (5 bases). Germline assignment: CDR1 MGHDK and CDR2 SYGVNS. The CDR3 sequence is 16 residues long. Trimming took 6 bases from V and 4 from J, leaving 16 bases between them.

Judged by abundance, this clonotype is medium-sized. The CDR3 DNA reads TGCAGCGTTGAGGTTAGCGGATCTAGCACAGATACGCAGTATTTT. Translation: CSVEVSGSSTDTQYF. The rearrangement joins TRBV29-1 to TRBJ2-3; possibly TRBD2 for D (6 bases). The germline CDR1 and CDR2 sequences are SQVTM and ANQGSEA. V was shortened by 3 bases and J by 0 bases, with 13 bases between the two germline ends. The length of the CDR3 is 15 residues.

The V call is TRBV20-1, the J call TRBJ1-3, with D perhaps TRBD1 (5 bases). V was clipped by 3 bases and J by 4 bases, with 13 bases between them. Germline assignment: CDR1 DFQATT and CDR2 SNEGSKA (reference sequence). The CDR3 loop spans 14 amino acids. The CDR3 DNA reads TGCAGTGCTAGTACCCCAGGGTCCGGAAACACCATATATTTT. Amino acid sequence: CSASTPGSGNTIYF.

This clonotype was counted at least ten times. This sequence joins TRBV15 and TRBJ1-3; no clear D gene. The germline gives CDR1 LNHNV, CDR2 YYDKDF (reference sequence). This CDR3 contains 15 residues. V gave up 3 bases and J gave up 0 bases, with 9 bases separating them. CDR3 in DNA: TGTGCCACCAGCAGGTCGGTGAGCTCTGGAAACACCATATATTTT. This gives the protein CATSRSVSSGNTIYF. The whole variable domain, filled in from reference TRBV15 and TRBJ1-3, reads DAMVIQNPRYQVTQFGKPVTLSCSQTLNHNVMYWYQQKSSQAPKLLFHYYDKDFNNEADTPDNFQSRRPNTSFCFLDIRSPGLGDTAMYLCATSRSVSSGNTIYFGEGSWLTVV.

This clonotype was detected many times. The chain uses TRBV28 and TRBJ2-1, with D hard to call. Deletions cut 1 base from V and 9 bases from J, with 7 bases between. The CDR3 covers 12 residues. Germline V gene data show CDR1 as MDHEN and CDR2 as SYDVKM. Here the CDR3 reads CASSLYGGEQFF. CDR3 nucleotide sequence: TGTGCCAGCAGTTTATATGGTGGTGAGCAGTTCTTC.

The chain links TRBV25-1 to TRBJ2-5; TRBD1 might be the D (5 bases). Germline CDR1 reads MGHDK; CDR2 reads SYGVNS. The CDR3 runs 12 residues. Trimming cost V 6 bases and J 4 bases, with 9 bases left between them. The CDR3 nucleotides are TGTGCCAGCAGCAGGGTGGGAGAGACCCAGTACTTC. Its protein product is CASSRVGETQYF. Supplemented by reference TRBV25-1 and TRBJ2-5, the full variable domain reads EADIYQTPRYLVIGTGKKITLECSQTMGHDKMYWYQQDPGMELHLIHYSYGVNSTEKGDLSSESTVSRIRTEHFPLTLESARPSHTSQYLCASSRVGETQYFGPGTRLLVL.

The V call is TRBV3-1, the J call TRBJ1-3; no firm D call. V shed 1 base and J shed 9 bases, with 10 bases lying between them. The CDR3 sequence is 13 residues long. The germline gives CDR1 LGHDT, CDR2 YNNKEL (reference sequence). CDR3 DNA: TGTGCCAGCAGCCAAGGTTACGGTGGCACCATATATTTT. Protein sequence: CASSQGYGGTIYF.

This clonotype was picked up many times. The chain joins TRBV3-1 to TRBJ1-5; the D is unclear. The CDR3 totals 15 residues. CDR1 is LGHDT and CDR2 is YNNKEL in the germline V gene (reference sequence). V lost 3 bases and J lost 6, with 15 bases in between. CDR3 residues: CASSHSMEVSQPQHF. CDR3 DNA: TGTGCCAGCAGCCATAGTATGGAAGTGAGTCAGCCCCAGCATTTT.

The chain couples TRBV5-4 to TRBJ2-7; 9 bases are a match to TRBD1. V trimming: 0 bases; J trimming: 5 bases; junction bases outside the gene matches: 9. CDR3 length: 16 residues. The germline V gene has CDR1 SGHNT and CDR2 YYREEE (reference sequence). The CDR3, as DNA: TGTGCCAGCAGCTTGGCCTCGACAGGGGGTAAGGACGAGCAGTACTTC. It encodes CASSLASTGGKDEQYF.

The V gene is TRBV10-2, the J gene TRBJ1-6; a possible D gene is TRBD1 (5 bases). CDR3 length: 13 amino acids. With 3 bases removed from V and 7 bases from J, the gap between germline ends came to 7 bases. In germline, CDR1 is WSHSY, CDR2 SAAADI. CDR3: CASSDWTNSPLHF. The CDR3 DNA sequence: TGCGCCAGCAGTGATTGGACAAATTCACCCCTCCACTTT.

The rearrangement joins TRBV6-1 to TRBJ2-3; 8 positions agree with TRBD1. CDR1 and CDR2 from the germline V gene are MNHNS and SASEGT. V gave up 2 bases and J gave up 8 bases; unmatched junction bases: 12. This CDR3 has 16 residues. The CDR3 DNA follows: TGTGCCAGCAGTGAAAGGCCGGGACAGGCCACGGTTACGCAGTATTTT. This translates into CASSERPGQATVTQYF.

This chain joins TRBV3-1 and TRBJ1-1; D is ambiguous. Germline-derived CDR1 and CDR2 are LGHDT and YNNKEL (reference sequence). Trimming pared 0 bases from V and 0 bases from J, leaving 11 bases between. The CDR3 runs 16 residues. The CDR3 coding sequence is TGTGCCAGCAGCCAAGATGTTTACGGTTTGAACACTGAAGCTTTCTTT. It encodes CASSQDVYGLNTEAFF.

The chain couples TRBV14 to TRBJ1-1; D is uncertain. Germline V gene sequence: CDR1 SGHDN, CDR2 FVKESK. Trimming took off 2 bases at V and 0 bases at J, with 7 bases between the two ends. The CDR3 spans 14 residues. The CDR3 nucleotides read TGTGCCAGCAGCCAACAGAACATGAACACTGAAGCTTTCTTT. Residues: CASSQQNMNTEAFF.

This chain links TRBV20-1 with TRBJ2-1; D ambiguous. Germline V gives CDR1 DFQATT, CDR2 SNEGSKA (reference sequence). CDR3 length equals 15 residues. Trimming left V 6 bases short and J 7 bases short, with 22 bases between. CDR3 loop: CSAPGTQRLGNEQFF. In DNA form, the CDR3 reads TGCAGTGCCCCGGGCACACAAAGGCTCGGGAATGAGCAGTTCTTC.